This T cell receptor (beta chain) emerged from a study of T cell repertoires in cytomegalovirus infection. Study-level background: In public TCR beta signatures, there were indications of both CMV infection and matching HLA type.

Regarding the study as a whole: Dominant in the ex vivo response were TCR beta clonotypes restricted by HLA-C and specific for CMV. Summed frequency of shared TCR beta families picked out CMV carriers who also had the relevant HLA.

As concerns this clonotype: Its matching antigen is unknown.

Germline V lookup: CDR1 SQVTM, CDR2 ANQGSEA. Trimming stripped 5 bases from V and 4 bases from J, with 11 bases between. The CDR3 consists of 12 residues. TCRdb itself ran the reads through MiXCR, one entry per CDR3 protein. The sample lists 310,000 or so distinct CDR3 sequences, more than 20% occurring once. Sequenced: PBMCs. The sequence derives from a human donor in good health (CMV status not recorded). Some clones in this sample may be carry-over from other donors' samples. This chain uses TRBV29-1 with TRBJ2-5; D is undetermined. CDR3 in amino acids: CSVHVAPETQYF. The CDR3 DNA sequence: TGCAGCGTTCACGTAGCCCCAGAGACCCAGTACTTC.